A single sample is the source of the 23 T cell receptor beta chains below, sequenced in a study of technical replicates of blood from a few donors. Profiling relied on immunoSEQ multiplex PCR, and the TCRdb table lists in-frame clones only, not all of them. The data hold tens of thousands of clones, with 94% observed a single time. The sample comprised T cells isolated from PBMCs. The receptor source for this set is a human donor in good health.

CDR3 residues: CASSLLKGTGSTDTQYF. CDR3 nucleotides: TGTGCCAGCAGTTTACTCAAAGGGACAGGGAGCACAGATACGCAGTATTTT. The V call is TRBV27, the J call TRBJ2-3; 9 nucleotides agree with TRBD1. CDR1 is MNHEY, CDR2 SMNVEV, per germline (reference sequence). The CDR3 is 17 amino acids. V trimming: 2 bases; J trimming: 0 bases; junction bases outside the gene matches: 6.

The chain couples TRBV10-3 to TRBJ2-7, with 7 bases that match TRBD1. CDR1 ENHRY and CDR2 SYGVKD come from the germline V gene. CDR3 size: 15 residues. Unmatched junction bases numbered 3, after V lost 0 bases and J lost 1 base. CDR3 sequence reads: CAISESVTGSYEQYF. For the CDR3, the DNA is TGTGCCATCAGTGAGTCGGTGACAGGGTCCTACGAGCAGTACTTC.

The chain joins TRBV7-8 to TRBJ1-1; D remains ambiguous. V shed 3 bases and J shed 0 bases, with 8 bases lying between them. The germline V gene encodes CDR1 SGHVS and CDR2 FQNEAQ. This CDR3 has 14 amino acids. The CDR3, as DNA: TGTGCCAGCAGCTTCGAGCGGGTGAACACTGAAGCTTTCTTT. As protein: CASSFERVNTEAFF.

J is TRBJ1-1 and V is TRBV30; D call uncertain. With 7 bases removed from V and 3 bases from J, the gap between germline ends came to 9 bases. CDR3 size: 11 residues. Looked up from germline, CDR1 is GTSNPN and CDR2 is SVGIG (reference sequence). The CDR3 DNA is TGTGCCTCCGAGAAGCACACTGAAGCTTTCTTT. Its protein is CASEKHTEAFF.

The V and J genes are TRBV25-1 and TRBJ2-5, with 10 nucleotides matching TRBD2. The CDR3 extends over 16 amino acids. Trimming took 6 bases from V and 1 from J; bases not matched to a gene: 8. The V gene's germline CDR1 is MGHDK and CDR2 SYGVNS. The CDR3 spells CASSHYGTSAQETQYF. CDR3 DNA sequence: TGTGCCAGCAGCCACTACGGGACTAGCGCCCAAGAGACCCAGTACTTC.

The chain has TRBV9 and TRBJ2-1; tentatively, D is TRBD2 (5 bases). This CDR3 is built from 15 residues. Trimming pared 2 bases from V and 8 bases from J, leaving 17 bases between. Germline values: CDR1 SGDLS, CDR2 YYNGEE. The CDR3 sequence: CASSVYLGGRDEQFF. CDR3 sequence (DNA): TGTGCCAGCAGCGTGTACCTTGGAGGTCGGGATGAGCAGTTCTTC.

V and J are TRBV9 and TRBJ1-5; perhaps TRBD1 as D (6 bases). CDR1 and CDR2 (germline): SGDLS, YYNGEE. This CDR3 contains 19 residues. Trimming left V 0 bases short and J 2 bases short, with 21 bases between. In nucleotides, the CDR3 is TGTGCCAGCAGCGTAGATGGGGACAAGGGACAATGGGGCAATCAGCCCCAGCATTTT. Protein sequence: CASSVDGDKGQWGNQPQHF.

V gene TRBV2 combines with J gene TRBJ2-2, with D perhaps matching TRBD1 (6 bases). Looked up from germline, CDR1 is SNHLY and CDR2 is FYNNEI. The CDR3 spans 11 residues. V lost 7 bases, J lost 6 bases, and 6 bases lay in between. The CDR3 nucleotides are TGTGCCAGCAAGGGGGCCGGGGAGCTGTTTTTT. Translating it yields CASKGAGELFF.

The V gene is TRBV4-1, the J gene TRBJ2-1; 7 bases are shared with TRBD1. With V trimmed by 4 bases and J by 0 bases, 6 bases remained unmatched. CDR3 size: 16 residues. Germline values: CDR1 MGHRA, CDR2 YSYEKL. CDR3 sequence (DNA): TGCGCCAGCAGCCTATCGGACAGGAGCTCCTACAATGAGCAGTTCTTC. It translates to CASSLSDRSSYNEQFF.

The chain uses TRBV19 and TRBJ1-4; 10 bases align to TRBD1. The germline CDR1 and CDR2 sequences are LNHDA and SQIVND (reference sequence). The length of the CDR3 is 16 residues. The J segment lost 5 bases and the V segment lost 5 bases, leaving 8 bases of the junction unmatched. CDR3 in DNA: TGTGCCAGTAGTCCTCTCCCGGGACAGGGGAATGAAAAACTGTTTTTT. It yields the protein CASSPLPGQGNEKLFF.

The rearrangement links TRBV5-1 to TRBJ1-1, with D maybe TRBD1 (6 bases). CDR1 SGHRS and CDR2 YFSETQ come from the germline V gene. V was cut by 4 bases and J by 1 base, with 11 bases left in between. CDR3 length equals 14 residues. CDR3 DNA: TGCGCCAGCAGCAGGGGACACGAGAACACTGAAGCTTTCTTT. It yields the protein CASSRGHENTEAFF.

The rearrangement joins TRBV18 to TRBJ2-1, with TRBD1 identical over 7 bases. The junction had 13 bases not matched to a gene; V was cut back by 3 bases and J by 5 bases. Germline loops: CDR1 KGHSH, CDR2 LQKENI. The CDR3 is made up of 17 amino acids. In DNA, the CDR3 is TGTGCCAGCTCACCCCTGGACTCTTCAAGGGGGCACAATGAGCAGTTCTTC. Translated: CASSPLDSSRGHNEQFF.

This chain connects TRBV13 to TRBJ2-3, with 10 bases matching TRBD2. This CDR3 comprises 16 residues. The trim removed 5 bases at V and 2 bases at J, leaving 7 bases unmatched. In germline, CDR1 is PRHDT, CDR2 FYEKMQ (reference sequence). The CDR3 spells CASSLLAGGLTDTQYF. In DNA form, the CDR3 reads TGTGCCAGCAGCCTCTTAGCGGGAGGTCTCACAGATACGCAGTATTTT.

V is TRBV7-6 and J is TRBJ2-5, with D perhaps matching TRBD1 (5 bases). This CDR3 spans 13 amino acids. CDR1 is SGHVS, CDR2 FNYEAQ, per germline. V was clipped by 1 base and J by 5 bases, with 8 bases between them. The CDR3 sequence: CASSLEWGETQYF. Written as DNA, the CDR3 is TGTGCCAGCAGCTTAGAGTGGGGCGAGACCCAGTACTTC. Using reference TRBV7-6 and TRBJ2-5 for the parts outside the CDR3, the full variable domain is GAGVSQSPRYKVTKRGQDVALRCDPISGHVSLYWYRQALGQGPEFLTYFNYEAQQDKSGLPNDRFSAERPEGSISTLTIQRTEQRDSAMYRCASSLEWGETQYFGPGTRLLVL.

The chain links TRBV9 to TRBJ2-2; 11 bases fit TRBD2. The ends lost 5 bases at V and 4 bases at J; junction bases unmatched: 13. Germline V gene lookup returns CDR1 SGDLS and CDR2 YYNGEE. The CDR3 is 18 residues long. The CDR3 protein is CASSLAGTSGGFTGELFF. For the CDR3, the DNA is TGTGCCAGCAGTTTAGCCGGGACTAGCGGAGGATTCACCGGGGAGCTGTTTTTT.

The genes are TRBV11-3 and TRBJ2-3; maybe TRBD2 (5 bases). Between the trimmed V and J ends, which lost 0 bases and 2 bases, there was a span of 15 bases. In germline, CDR1 is SGHNT, CDR2 YENEEA. The CDR3 extends over 17 amino acids. The CDR3, as DNA: TGTGCCAGCAGCTTAGATGGTGAAACGGGGTACACAGATACGCAGTATTTT. This sequence encodes CASSLDGETGYTDTQYF. The full variable domain, rest sourced from reference TRBV11-3 and TRBJ2-3, is EAGVVQSPRYKIIEKKQPVAFWCNPISGHNTLYWYLQNLGQGPELLIRYENEEAVDDSQLPKDRFSAERLKGVDSTLKIQPAELGDSAVYLCASSLDGETGYTDTQYFGPGTRLTVL.

The chain links TRBV19 to TRBJ2-3, with TRBD2 identical over 8 bases. The V gene end was trimmed by 8 bases and the J gene end by 1 base; junction bases not matched to a gene: 5. Germline lookup yields CDR1 LNHDA and CDR2 SQIVND (reference sequence). This CDR3 has 14 residues. This CDR3 is CASQKAGGTDTQYF. The CDR3 DNA follows: TGTGCCAGTCAAAAAGCGGGAGGCACAGATACGCAGTATTTT.

The rearrangement uses TRBV4-2 and TRBJ2-7; the D gene is possibly TRBD2 (5 bases). Per the germline V gene, CDR1 is LGHNA and CDR2 is YNFKEQ. V gave up 1 base and J gave up 0 bases, with 13 bases separating them. This CDR3 spans 16 amino acids. The chain's CDR3 is CASSQGTLDPSYEQYF. In DNA form, the CDR3 reads TGTGCCAGCAGCCAAGGAACACTAGATCCCTCCTACGAGCAGTACTTC.

The chain is built from TRBV28 and TRBJ1-2; maybe TRBD1 (5 bases). The ends were cut back, 6 bases at V and 6 bases at J, with 14 bases in the middle. This CDR3 has 13 residues. Germline CDR1 and CDR2: MDHEN and SYDVKM. The CDR3 DNA sequence: TGTGCCAGCAGCCCCCGTCAGGGAAATGGCTACACCTTC. Translating it yields CASSPRQGNGYTF.

V is TRBV5-1 and J is TRBJ1-2; TRBD1 is a possible D gene (5 bases). This CDR3 comprises 14 residues. V was pared by 0 bases and J by 0 bases, with 6 bases between. Germline V lookup: CDR1 SGHRS, CDR2 YFSETQ. The CDR3 reads CASSLGTPNYGYTF. The DNA for the CDR3 is TGCGCCAGCAGCTTGGGGACACCTAACTATGGCTACACCTTC. Full variable domain (remainder filled in from reference TRBV5-1 and TRBJ1-2): KAGVTQTPRYLIKTRGQQVTLSCSPISGHRSVSWYQQTPGQGLQFLFEYFSETQRNKGNFPGRFSGRQFSNSRSEMNVSTLELGDSALYLCASSLGTPNYGYTFGSGTRLTVV.

This clone showed up just once. The junction differs from germline at one of its ends, possibly a read error. The J gene is TRBJ2-4, the V gene TRBV7-8, with 9 bases lining up with TRBD1. The CDR3 loop spans 12 amino acids. CDR1 is SGHVS and CDR2 is FQNEAQ in the germline V gene. The CDR3 spells CASSLDRGRIHF. The CDR3 DNA reads TGTGCCAGCAGCTTAGACAGGGGGCGCATCCACTTC. The entire variable domain, with the rest obtained from reference TRBV7-8 and TRBJ2-4, is as follows: GAGVSQSPRYKVAKRGQDVALRCDPISGHVSLFWYQQALGQGPEFLTYFQNEAQLDKSGLPSDRFFAERPEGSVSTLKIQRTQQEDSAVYLCASSLDRGRIHFGAGTRLSVL.

The chain employs TRBV4-1 and TRBJ1-2; TRBD1 matches at 7 bases. Germline V gene lookup returns CDR1 MGHRA and CDR2 YSYEKL. This CDR3 comprises 15 residues. Losses at the gene ends were 1 base for V and 3 bases for J; bases not matched to a gene: 5. CDR3 sequence reads: CASSQVGQIYYGYTF. In DNA, the CDR3 is TGCGCCAGCAGCCAAGTGGGACAGATCTACTATGGCTACACCTTC.

The genes are TRBV29-1 and TRBJ2-7, with a possible D match to TRBD1 (6 bases). CDR3 length equals 13 residues. The ends were cut back, 5 bases at V and 3 bases at J, with 14 bases in the middle. CDR1 is SQVTM, CDR2 ANQGSEA, per germline. CDR3 nucleotides: TGCAGCGTTTTGGACAGCCTGGTCTACGAGCAGTACTTC. Its translation: CSVLDSLVYEQYF.